This entry lists 10 T cell receptor beta chains sequenced from one sample in a study of cytomegalovirus exposure and HLA in healthy donors. The PCR was carried out with 60 Vbeta primers and 13 Jbeta primers. Profiled with immunoSEQ multiplex PCR; TCRdb holds only in-frame clones, not every one. The sample holds about 140,000 clones; roughly four fifths are singletons and the top ten take 2% to 2.5%. Sequencing was performed on PBMCs. The receptors come from a man aged 30 to 45 in good health and CMV-seronegative.

This rearrangement joins TRBV10-3 to TRBJ1-5, with unresolved D. V was shortened by 3 bases and J by 4 bases, with 7 bases between the two germline ends. The CDR3 sequence is 13 residues long. Germline assignment: CDR1 ENHRY and CDR2 SYGVKD. The CDR3 DNA reads TGTGCCATCAGTGAATCTGCGAATCAGCCCCAGCATTTT. This encodes CAISESANQPQHF.

This chain joins TRBV18 and TRBJ1-1; D is uncertain. The CDR3 length is 13 residues. With 5 bases removed from V and 8 bases from J, the gap between germline ends came to 15 bases. Germline CDR1 is KGHSH and CDR2 is LQKENI. CDR3 residues: CASSLGGRGEAFF. DNA of the CDR3: TGTGCCAGCTCATTGGGAGGACGGGGAGAAGCTTTCTTT. Full variable domain (remainder filled in from reference TRBV18 and TRBJ1-1): NAGVMQNPRHLVRRRGQEARLRCSPMKGHSHVYWYRQLPEEGLKFMVYLQKENIIDESGMPKERFSAEFPKEGPSILRIQQVVRGDSAAYFCASSLGGRGEAFFGQGTRLTVV.

V gene TRBV4-1 combines with J gene TRBJ1-3; weak D call: TRBD1 (5 bases). In germline, CDR1 is MGHRA, CDR2 YSYEKL. V dropped 2 bases and J dropped 5 bases, with 16 bases sitting between them. The CDR3 length is 16 residues. The CDR3 reads CASSQPGTQRRNTIYF. The DNA for the CDR3 is TGCGCCAGCAGCCAACCCGGGACTCAACGTAGAAACACCATATATTTT.

CDR3 nucleotide sequence: TGTGCCAGCAGCCTCCCGACGATTAATTCGGGGACCCAGTACTTC. Amino acid sequence: CASSLPTINSGTQYF. The chain carries TRBV7-9 and TRBJ2-5; D is unresolved. CDR1 and CDR2 (germline): SEHNR, FQNEAQ (reference sequence). V lost 5 bases, J lost 7 bases, and 20 bases lay in between. This CDR3 has 15 amino acids.

The chain joins TRBV2 to TRBJ2-1; 7 positions agree with TRBD2. Trimming cost V 11 bases and J 7 bases; bases outside gene matches: 11. The CDR3 runs to 13 residues. The germline gives CDR1 SNHLY, CDR2 FYNNEI. The CDR3 nucleotides read TGTGCCGGGACTTTTTGGGAGGGGAATGAGCAGTTCTTC. Translation gives CAGTFWEGNEQFF.

This chain links TRBV5-1 with TRBJ2-3, with TRBD2 identical over 8 bases. Germline assignment: CDR1 SGHRS and CDR2 YFSETQ. This CDR3 contains 15 residues. Trimming removed 3 bases from V and 1 base from J; junction bases left unmatched: 4. CDR3 in DNA: TGCGCCAGCAGCTGGCGACTAGCGCGCACAGATACGCAGTATTTT. Its translation is CASSWRLARTDTQYF.

The genes are TRBV5-4 and TRBJ2-1, with 10 bases aligning to TRBD2. Germline loops: CDR1 SGHNT, CDR2 YYREEE (reference sequence). The CDR3 loop spans 14 amino acids. Germline trimming cut 3 bases from V and 8 bases from J; bases unmatched to any gene: 5. The CDR3 region has the DNA TGTGCCAGCAGCTCCGGGACTAGCGTTGATGAGCAGTTCTTC. Its translation: CASSSGTSVDEQFF. The whole variable domain, remainder taken from reference TRBV5-4 and TRBJ2-1, is ETGVTQSPTHLIKTRGQQVTLRCSSQSGHNTVSWYQQALGQGPQFIFQYYREEENGRGNFPPRFSGLQFPNYSSELNVNALELDDSALYLCASSSGTSVDEQFFGPGTRLTVL.

J is TRBJ2-1 and V is TRBV11-2, with D possibly being TRBD2 (5 bases). This CDR3 comprises 15 residues. Trimming shortened V by 0 bases and J by 4 bases, and 10 bases separated the two germline ends. The V gene's germline CDR1 is SGHAT and CDR2 FQNNGV. CDR3 bases: TGTGCCAGCAGCTTAGATGCGGGCTCTTACAATGAGCAGTTCTTC. Residues: CASSLDAGSYNEQFF.

The chain links TRBV28 to TRBJ2-5; D possibly corresponds to TRBD2 (5 bases). The V gene lost 2 bases and the J gene lost 4 bases, with 8 bases spanning the gap. Germline CDR1 is MDHEN and CDR2 is SYDVKM. This CDR3 is 13 amino acids long. For the CDR3, the DNA is TGTGCCAGCAGTTTAGCTAGCAGAGAGACCCAGTACTTC. Protein: CASSLASRETQYF. The whole variable domain, remainder taken from reference TRBV28 and TRBJ2-5, is DVKVTQSSRYLVKRTGEKVFLECVQDMDHENMFWYRQDPGLGLRLIYFSYDVKMKEKGDIPEGYSVSREKKERFSLILESASTNQTSMYLCASSLASRETQYFGPGTRLLVL.

This clone came up once. The chain carries TRBV27 and TRBJ1-6; the match to TRBD1 covers 9 bases. Germline-derived CDR1 and CDR2 are MNHEY and SMNVEV (reference sequence). V lost 5 bases to trimming and J lost 10 bases; unmatched junction nucleotides: 9. The CDR3 sequence is 15 residues long. DNA of the CDR3: TGTGCCAGCAGTACATACGACAGGGGGTTCTCACCCCTCCACTTT. It encodes CASSTYDRGFSPLHF.